Listed here are 26 T cell receptor beta chains from one sample, sequenced in a study of identical twins. Using its own MiXCR run on the 5' RACE reads, TCRdb lists one record per CDR3 protein. The data hold around 1.7 million distinct CDR3 sequences, with more than 30% observed a single time. The sequencing input was cord blood. These receptors all stem from a newborn girl in good health.

This clonotype has more than one count but fewer than ten. The rearrangement joins TRBV6-6 to TRBJ2-3; D possibly corresponds to TRBD2 (6 bases). V dropped 2 bases and J dropped 1 base, with 10 bases sitting between them. This CDR3 has 15 residues. Germline V gene sequence: CDR1 MNHNY, CDR2 SVGAGI (reference sequence). Here the CDR3 DNA reads TGTGCCAGCAGTTACATGGGGGGAGGCACAGATACGCAGTATTTT. Translated, it gives CASSYMGGGTDTQYF.

This clonotype was counted only a few times. The CDR3 region is CASSLGTSGRANEQFF. The CDR3 DNA reads as TGTGCCAGCAGCTTAGGGACTAGCGGGAGGGCCAATGAGCAGTTCTTC. The chain carries TRBV7-2 and TRBJ2-1; TRBD2 aligns across 15 bases. Per germline, CDR1 SGHTA and CDR2 FQGNSA. The J segment lost 6 bases and the V segment lost 1 base, leaving 1 base of the junction unmatched. The CDR3 extends over 16 amino acids.

The chain has TRBV6-1 and TRBJ2-7, with D maybe TRBD1 (6 bases). The V gene's germline CDR1 is MNHNS and CDR2 SASEGT. The CDR3 contains 15 residues. V gave up 3 bases and J gave up 0 bases, with 12 bases separating them. For the CDR3, the DNA is TGTGCCAGCAGTGACAGGGGCCTAATCTCCTACGAGCAGTACTTC. Protein product: CASSDRGLISYEQYF.

The chain couples TRBV18 to TRBJ2-4; TRBD1 aligns across 7 bases. Germline CDR1 is KGHSH and CDR2 is LQKENI. This CDR3 is 16 amino acids long. Trimming removed 0 bases from V and 4 bases from J; junction bases left unmatched: 6. CDR3 protein: CASSPPQGQGKNIQYF. DNA of the CDR3: TGTGCCAGCTCACCACCACAGGGGCAGGGTAAAAACATTCAGTACTTC.

The chain links TRBV27 to TRBJ2-1; D is possibly TRBD2 (5 bases). This CDR3 is 15 amino acids long. Between the trimmed V and J ends, which lost 4 bases and 5 bases, there was a span of 15 bases. Germline V gene lookup returns CDR1 MNHEY and CDR2 SMNVEV (reference sequence). The CDR3 region has the DNA TGTGCCAGCAGTTCCTCGTTCCACGGGGACAATGAGCAGTTCTTC. Amino acids: CASSSSFHGDNEQFF.

The chain combines TRBV4-1 with TRBJ1-3; D might be TRBD1 (5 bases). Germline lookup yields CDR1 MGHRA and CDR2 YSYEKL. V was shortened by 1 base and J by 4 bases, with 8 bases between the two germline ends. CDR3 size: 14 residues. The CDR3 reads CASSQVRGGNTIYF. In DNA, the CDR3 is TGCGCCAGCAGCCAAGTAAGGGGAGGAAACACCATATATTTT.

This chain joins TRBV5-6 and TRBJ2-7; D ambiguous. CDR3 length: 14 residues. Per germline, CDR1 SGHDT and CDR2 YYEEEE. V gave up 0 bases and J gave up 3 bases, with 10 bases separating them. CDR3 DNA sequence: TGTGCCAGCAGCTTGGGATTTCTGGACTACGAGCAGTACTTC. It is translated as CASSLGFLDYEQYF. Full variable domain (rest looked up from reference TRBV5-6 and TRBJ2-7): DAGVTQSPTHLIKTRGQQVTLRCSPKSGHDTVSWYQQALGQGPQFIFQYYEEEERQRGNFPDRFSGHQFPNYSSELNVNALLLGDSALYLCASSLGFLDYEQYFGPGTRLTVT.

V usage is TRBV14 and J usage is TRBJ1-2; D is unresolved. CDR3 length: 13 amino acids. Trimming removed 1 base from V and 0 bases from J, with 3 bases in between. Germline CDR1 SGHDN, CDR2 FVKESK. This chain's CDR3 is CASSQAPNYGYTF. The CDR3 nucleotides read TGTGCCAGCAGCCAAGCCCCTAACTATGGCTACACCTTC.

This clonotype was found a few times. The chain recombines TRBV12-3 or TRBV12-4 with TRBJ2-3, with D tentatively TRBD2 (6 bases). This CDR3 contains 15 residues. The V and J ends lost 8 bases and 1 base respectively, with 16 bases between them. CDR3 region: CASGAGRPRTDTQYF. CDR3 DNA sequence: TGTGCCAGCGGGGCGGGACGACCCCGCACAGATACGCAGTATTTT.

The chain recombines TRBV12-3 or TRBV12-4 with TRBJ1-1; D is undetermined. V was shortened by 4 bases and J by 2 bases, with 8 bases between the two germline ends. This CDR3 is 13 amino acids long. CDR3 region: CASSSNVNTEAFF. The CDR3 bases are TGTGCCAGCAGTTCCAATGTCAACACTGAAGCTTTCTTT.

In this sample, this clonotype turned up a few times. The chain recombines TRBV4-2 with TRBJ2-7; the match to TRBD2 covers 10 bases. V shed 1 base, J shed 2 bases, and the junction held 5 bases outside the gene matches. In germline, CDR1 is LGHNA, CDR2 YNFKEQ. CDR3 size: 16 residues. CDR3 in amino acids: CASSQVHGTSAYEQYF. In DNA form, the CDR3 reads TGTGCCAGCAGCCAAGTCCACGGGACTAGCGCCTACGAGCAGTACTTC.

This chain uses TRBV10-3 with TRBJ2-7; 11 bases agree with TRBD1. The CDR3 extends over 16 amino acids. V dropped 0 bases and J dropped 2; count of bases not matched to a gene: 3. Per germline, CDR1 ENHRY and CDR2 SYGVKD. The CDR3 DNA sequence: TGTGCCATCAGTGAGTCACCGGGACAGGGGGCCTACGAGCAGTACTTC. This encodes CAISESPGQGAYEQYF.

This clonotype was counted a few times. The rearrangement joins TRBV2 to TRBJ2-7; no firm D call. This CDR3 contains 14 residues. Trimming took off 3 bases at V and 2 bases at J, with 11 bases between the two ends. In germline, CDR1 is SNHLY, CDR2 FYNNEI. CDR3 residues: CASSDQVAPYEQYF. As DNA, the CDR3 is TGTGCCAGCAGTGACCAGGTTGCCCCCTACGAGCAGTACTTC.

This clonotype was detected a few times. The gene calls are TRBV9 and TRBJ2-3, with 10 bases matching TRBD2. V gave up 0 bases and J gave up 4 bases; unmatched junction bases: 5. Germline V gene sequence: CDR1 SGDLS, CDR2 YYNGEE. The CDR3 contains 16 residues. The CDR3 protein is CASSVGGLARPDTQYF. The CDR3 DNA is TGTGCCAGCAGCGTAGGGGGACTAGCGAGGCCAGATACGCAGTATTTT.

This chain connects TRBV19 to TRBJ1-5, with D uncertain. Trimming stripped 3 bases from V and 2 bases from J, with 14 bases between. This CDR3 has 16 amino acids. Germline CDR1 is LNHDA and CDR2 is SQIVND (reference sequence). The CDR3 spells CASSIGPPRGNQPQHF. The CDR3 bases are TGTGCCAGTAGTATCGGACCTCCCCGGGGCAATCAGCCCCAGCATTTT.

This chain links TRBV21-1 with TRBJ1-6; the tabulated D call, TRBD1, remains unverified against the DNA. TRBV21-1 is an annotated pseudogene. This CDR3 is 20 amino acids long. The CDR3 DNA reads TGTGCCAGCAGCCCAGCCGGGACAGGGATTCTGGGCTCCTATAATTCACCCCTCCACTTT. This sequence encodes CASSPAGTGILGSYNSPLHF.

This clonotype was counted a few times. The chain employs TRBV7-2 and TRBJ2-4; TRBD2 matches at 11 bases. Germline trimming cut 2 bases from V and 0 bases from J; bases unmatched to any gene: 9. CDR1 is SGHTA and CDR2 is FQGNSA in the germline V gene. The CDR3 spans 19 residues. The CDR3 DNA sequence: TGTGCCAGCAGCTTAACATTTAGCGGGGGGGGCGGAGCCAAAAACATTCAGTACTTC. This encodes CASSLTFSGGGGAKNIQYF.

The gene calls are TRBV7-9 and TRBJ2-1; weak D call: TRBD1 (6 bases). Looked up from germline, CDR1 is SEHNR and CDR2 is FQNEAQ (reference sequence). The CDR3 runs to 15 residues. V lost 4 bases to trimming and J lost 1 base, with 11 bases between them. CDR3 amino acids: CASSWRQASYNEQFF. The DNA of the CDR3 is TGTGCCAGCAGCTGGCGACAGGCTTCCTACAATGAGCAGTTCTTC.

Only a few counts were recorded for this clonotype. The chain combines TRBV7-2 with TRBJ2-5; 7 nucleotides match TRBD2. V shed 5 bases, J shed 2 bases, and the junction held 8 bases outside the gene matches. The CDR3 runs 15 residues. Looked up from germline, CDR1 is SGHTA and CDR2 is FQGNSA. CDR3 sequence reads: CASSPMTSRQETQYF. The DNA for the CDR3 is TGTGCCAGCAGCCCGATGACTAGCAGGCAAGAGACCCAGTACTTC.

V is TRBV10-1 and J is TRBJ1-2; no reliable D call. V gave up 3 bases and J gave up 8 bases, with 7 bases separating them. The germline V gene encodes CDR1 WNHNN and CDR2 SYGVQD (reference sequence). The CDR3 extends over 11 amino acids. The CDR3 DNA is TGCGCCAGCAGTGATATCGGGGGCTACACCTTC. This translates into CASSDIGGYTF.

This clonotype came up a few times. The chain links TRBV20-1 to TRBJ2-4; 8 bases agree with TRBD1. Trimming took 0 bases from V and 0 from J; bases not matched to a gene: 10. The CDR3 runs 18 residues. Germline values: CDR1 DFQATT, CDR2 SNEGSKA (reference sequence). CDR3 coding DNA: TGCAGTGCTAGAGATCCAGGGGGCAGGGGAGTAGCCAAAAACATTCAGTACTTC. Translating it yields CSARDPGGRGVAKNIQYF.

The genes are TRBV7-2 and TRBJ2-5; 7 nucleotides match TRBD1. With the DNA end fitting TRBJ2-7 better, the J assignment may be wrong. The CDR3 loop spans 12 amino acids. The germline V gene has CDR1 SGHTA and CDR2 FQGNSA. The CDR3 loop is CASTHRQGEQYF. In DNA, the CDR3 is TGTGCCAGCACCCACAGACAGGGCGAGCAGTACTTC.

V is TRBV2 and J is TRBJ2-2, with no clear D. V lost 5 bases and J lost 0, with 16 bases in between. Germline CDR1 and CDR2: SNHLY and FYNNEI. The CDR3 contains 17 residues. The CDR3 region is CASSRTPHEANTGELFF. The CDR3 bases are TGTGCCAGCAGTCGTACCCCACACGAAGCGAACACCGGGGAGCTGTTTTTT.

The J gene is TRBJ2-1, the V gene TRBV25-1, with TRBD1 as a possible D gene (5 bases). The CDR3 is 14 amino acids. CDR1 and CDR2 (germline): MGHDK, SYGVNS. V lost 3 bases to trimming and J lost 3 bases, with 9 bases between them. DNA of the CDR3: TGTGCCAGCAGTGACAGGGCACACTACAATGAGCAGTTCTTC. Residues: CASSDRAHYNEQFF.

To note about this clonotype: The missing conserved phenylalanine or tryptophan at the end of this CDR3 makes a read error likely. This chain joins TRBV13 and TRBJ2-1, with D perhaps matching TRBD2 (6 bases). Trimming took off 0 bases at V and 3 bases at J, with 15 bases between the two ends. Germline V gene lookup returns CDR1 PRHDT and CDR2 FYEKMQ (reference sequence). The CDR3 contains 17 residues. CDR3 in DNA: TGTGCCAGCAGCTTAGGGTTGCGGGATCCTCTCTACAATGAGCAGTTCTTG. Protein product: CASSLGLRDPLYNEQFL.

Details on this clonotype: It may be a read error: a sequence one base away is much more abundant. The chain employs TRBV11-2 and TRBJ2-1; a weak D match, TRBD2 (6 bases). Germline lookup yields CDR1 SGHAT and CDR2 FQNNGV. This CDR3 contains 15 residues. In DNA, the CDR3 is TGTGCCAGCAGCTTACGGGACTTATCCTACAGTGAGCAGTTCTTC. It encodes CASSLRDLSYSEQFF.